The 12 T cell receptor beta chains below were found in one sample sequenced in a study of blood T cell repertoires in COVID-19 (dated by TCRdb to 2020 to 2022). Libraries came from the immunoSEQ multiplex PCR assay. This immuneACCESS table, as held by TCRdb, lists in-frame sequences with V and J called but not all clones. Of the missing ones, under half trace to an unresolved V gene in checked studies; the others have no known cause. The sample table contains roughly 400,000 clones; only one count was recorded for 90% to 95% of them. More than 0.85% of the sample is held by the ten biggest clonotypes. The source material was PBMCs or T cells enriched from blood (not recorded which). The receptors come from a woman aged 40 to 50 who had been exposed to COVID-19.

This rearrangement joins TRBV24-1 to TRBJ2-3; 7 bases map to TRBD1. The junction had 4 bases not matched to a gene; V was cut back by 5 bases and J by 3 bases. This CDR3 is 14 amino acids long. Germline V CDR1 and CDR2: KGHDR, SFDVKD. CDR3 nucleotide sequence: TGTGCCACCAGTGCGGGGACAGCAACAGATACGCAGTATTTT. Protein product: CATSAGTATDTQYF.

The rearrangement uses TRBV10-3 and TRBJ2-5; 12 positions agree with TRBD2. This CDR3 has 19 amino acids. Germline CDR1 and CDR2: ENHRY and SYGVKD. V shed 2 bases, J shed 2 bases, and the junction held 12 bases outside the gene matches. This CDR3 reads CAISEASGGAQGPQETQYF. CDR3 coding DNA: TGTGCCATCAGTGAGGCTAGCGGGGGGGCACAGGGCCCACAAGAGACCCAGTACTTC.

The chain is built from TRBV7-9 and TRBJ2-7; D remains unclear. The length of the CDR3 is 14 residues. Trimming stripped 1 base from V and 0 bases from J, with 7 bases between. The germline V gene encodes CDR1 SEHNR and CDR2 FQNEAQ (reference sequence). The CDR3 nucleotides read TGTGCCAGCAGCTTAGGAGAGGTCTCCTACGAGCAGTACTTC. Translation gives CASSLGEVSYEQYF.

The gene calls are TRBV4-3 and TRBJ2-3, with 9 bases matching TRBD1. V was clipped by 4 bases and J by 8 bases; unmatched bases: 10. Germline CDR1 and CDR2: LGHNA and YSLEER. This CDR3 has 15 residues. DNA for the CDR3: TGCGCCAGCAGCCCCGTCCCGGGACAGGGAGGTACGCAGTATTTT. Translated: CASSPVPGQGGTQYF.

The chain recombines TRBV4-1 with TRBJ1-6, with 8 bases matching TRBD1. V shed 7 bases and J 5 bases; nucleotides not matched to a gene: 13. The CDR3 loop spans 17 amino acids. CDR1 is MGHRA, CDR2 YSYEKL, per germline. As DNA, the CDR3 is TGCGCCAGCACCTCAAGACGACAGGGGAGGGATAATTCACCCCTCCACTTT. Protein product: CASTSRRQGRDNSPLHF.

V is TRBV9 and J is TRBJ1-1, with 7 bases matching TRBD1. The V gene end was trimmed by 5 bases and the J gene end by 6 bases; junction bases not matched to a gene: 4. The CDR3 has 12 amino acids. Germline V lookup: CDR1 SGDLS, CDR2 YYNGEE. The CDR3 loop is CASSRQGAEAFF. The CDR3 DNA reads TGTGCCAGCAGTCGACAGGGCGCTGAAGCTTTCTTT.

CDR3: CASSPRLAGGTDTQYF. DNA of the CDR3: TGTGCCAGCAGCCCACGACTAGCGGGGGGCACAGATACGCAGTATTTT. The chain combines TRBV9 with TRBJ2-3; 12 nucleotides agree with TRBD2. The junction had 4 bases not matched to a gene; V was cut back by 4 bases and J by 1 base. The germline gives CDR1 SGDLS, CDR2 YYNGEE. The CDR3 is 16 residues long.

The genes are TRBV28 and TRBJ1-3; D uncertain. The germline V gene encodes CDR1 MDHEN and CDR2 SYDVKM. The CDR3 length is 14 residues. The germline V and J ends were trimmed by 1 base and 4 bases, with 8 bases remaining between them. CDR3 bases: TGTGCCAGCAGTTTATCGGGTGGAGGAAACACCATATATTTT. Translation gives CASSLSGGGNTIYF.

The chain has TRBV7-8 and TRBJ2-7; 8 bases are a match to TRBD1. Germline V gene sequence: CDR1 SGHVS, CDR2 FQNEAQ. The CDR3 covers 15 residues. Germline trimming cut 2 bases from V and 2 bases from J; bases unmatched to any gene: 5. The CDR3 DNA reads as TGTGCCAGCAGCTTACGACAGGGGCGGACCTACGAGCAGTACTTC. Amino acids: CASSLRQGRTYEQYF.

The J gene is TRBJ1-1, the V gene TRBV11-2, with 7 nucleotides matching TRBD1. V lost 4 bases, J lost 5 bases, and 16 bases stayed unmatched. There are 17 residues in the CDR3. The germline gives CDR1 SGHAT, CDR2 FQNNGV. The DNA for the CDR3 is TGTGCCAGCAGCTCGACAGAGGAGAGGGGGCAGGGGACTGAAGCTTTCTTT. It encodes CASSSTEERGQGTEAFF.

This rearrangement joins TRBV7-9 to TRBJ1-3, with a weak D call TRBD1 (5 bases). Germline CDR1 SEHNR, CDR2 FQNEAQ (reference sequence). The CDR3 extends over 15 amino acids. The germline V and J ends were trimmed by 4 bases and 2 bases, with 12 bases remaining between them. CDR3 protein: CASSSSGATGNTIYF. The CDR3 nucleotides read TGTGCCAGCAGCTCCTCTGGGGCCACTGGAAACACCATATATTTT.

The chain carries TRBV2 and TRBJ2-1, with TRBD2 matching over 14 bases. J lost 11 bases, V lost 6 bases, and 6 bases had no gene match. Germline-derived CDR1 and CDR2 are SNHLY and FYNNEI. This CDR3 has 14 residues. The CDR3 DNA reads TGTGCCAGCAGACCCGGGACTAGCGGGAGTAAGCAGTTCTTC. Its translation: CASRPGTSGSKQFF.